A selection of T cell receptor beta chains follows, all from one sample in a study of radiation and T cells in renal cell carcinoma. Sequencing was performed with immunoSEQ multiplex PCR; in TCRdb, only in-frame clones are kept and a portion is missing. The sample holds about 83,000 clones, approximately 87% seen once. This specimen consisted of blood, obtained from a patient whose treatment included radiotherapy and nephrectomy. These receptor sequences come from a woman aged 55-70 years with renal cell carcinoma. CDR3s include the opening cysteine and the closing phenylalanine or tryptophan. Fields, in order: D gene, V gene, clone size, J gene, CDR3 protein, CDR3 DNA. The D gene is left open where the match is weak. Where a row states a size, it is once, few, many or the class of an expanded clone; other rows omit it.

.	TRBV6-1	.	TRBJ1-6	CASSDNYSPLHF	TGTGCCAGCAGCGACAACTATTCACCCCTCCACTTT
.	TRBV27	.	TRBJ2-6	CASKWGGANVLTF	TGTGCCAGCAAGTGGGGTGGGGCCAACGTCCTGACTTTC
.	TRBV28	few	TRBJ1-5	CASSLKAQPQHF	TGTGCCAGCAGTTTAAAGGCTCAGCCCCAGCATTTT
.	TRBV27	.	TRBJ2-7	CASSTSGLSSYEQYF	TGTGCCAGCAGTACTTCAGGGCTATCTTCTTACGAGCAGTACTTC
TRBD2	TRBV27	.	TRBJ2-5	CASSSLAFQETQYF	TGTGCCAGCAGTTCACTAGCGTTCCAAGAGACCCAGTACTTC
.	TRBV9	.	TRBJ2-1	CASSVLGGEQFF	TGTGCCAGCAGCGTACTGGGAGGTGAGCAGTTCTTC
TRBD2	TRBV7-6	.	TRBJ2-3	CASSLDGSGSTDTQYF	TGTGCCAGCAGCTTAGATGGTAGCGGGAGCACAGATACGCAGTATTTT
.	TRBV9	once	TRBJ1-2	CASSVERAPLGYTF	TGTGCCAGCAGCGTAGAGAGGGCTCCCCTTGGCTACACCTTC
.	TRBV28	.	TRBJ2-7	CASSRQGGTYEQYF	TGTGCCAGCAGCCGACAGGGAGGGACCTACGAGCAGTACTTC
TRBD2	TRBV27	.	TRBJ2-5	CASSSPGLAWETQYF	TGTGCCAGCAGTTCTCCGGGACTAGCCTGGGAGACCCAGTACTTC
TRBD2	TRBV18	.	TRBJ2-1	CASSPRTSGGVDEQFF	TGTGCCAGCTCACCCCGGACTAGCGGGGGCGTCGATGAGCAGTTCTTC
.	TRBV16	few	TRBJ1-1	CASSRALQGGDTEAFF	TGTGCCAGCAGCCGCGCCCTTCAGGGCGGTGACACTGAAGCTTTCTTT
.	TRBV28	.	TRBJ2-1	CASSFRGAANEQFF	TGTGCCAGCAGTTTTAGGGGGGCCGCGAATGAGCAGTTCTTC
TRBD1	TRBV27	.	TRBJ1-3	CASSRQGVGNTIYF	TGTGCCAGCAGCAGACAGGGGGTAGGAAACACCATATATTTT
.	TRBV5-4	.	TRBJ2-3	CASSLAARGDTQYF	TGTGCCAGCAGCTTGGCGGCGCGGGGAGATACGCAGTATTTT
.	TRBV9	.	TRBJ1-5	CAGGAQGTLISNQPQHF	TGTGCCGGCGGGGCTCAGGGCACTCTCATTAGCAATCAGCCCCAGCATTTT
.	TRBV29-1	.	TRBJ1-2	CSVEQGFGYTF	TGCAGCGTTGAGCAGGGGTTTGGCTACACCTTC
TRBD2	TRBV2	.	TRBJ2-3	CASRWGGEWADTQYF	TGTGCCAGCAGGTGGGGGGGGGAGTGGGCAGATACGCAGTATTTT
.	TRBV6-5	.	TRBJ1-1	CASSYDILKNTEAFF	TGTGCCAGCAGTTACGACATCCTTAAGAACACTGAAGCTTTCTTT
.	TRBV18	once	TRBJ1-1	CASSPRQGINTEAFF	TGTGCCAGCTCACCACGGCAGGGAATAAACACTGAAGCTTTCTTT
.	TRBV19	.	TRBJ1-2	CAILGGSDGYTF	TGTGCCATCCTAGGGGGGTCTGATGGCTACACCTTC
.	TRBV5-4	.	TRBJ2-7	CASSSGPPSSSYEQYF	TGTGCCAGCAGCTCGGGACCTCCATCGAGCTCCTACGAGCAGTACTTC
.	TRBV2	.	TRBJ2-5	CASSGLWGRLTQYF	TGTGCCAGCAGTGGCTTGTGGGGGCGTTTGACCCAGTACTTC
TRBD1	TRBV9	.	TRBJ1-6	CASSAQPGQGGFYNSPLHF	TGTGCCAGCAGCGCACAACCGGGACAGGGGGGTTTCTATAATTCACCCCTCCACTTT
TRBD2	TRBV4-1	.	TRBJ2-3	CASSQLPTSGTDTQYF	TGCGCCAGCAGCCAGCTGCCGACTAGCGGCACAGATACGCAGTATTTT
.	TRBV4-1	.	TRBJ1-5	CASSQVDMGLSNQPQHF	TGCGCCAGCAGCCAGGTGGATATGGGTCTGAGCAATCAGCCCCAGCATTTT
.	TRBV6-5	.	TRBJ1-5	CASSYDPLGNQPQHF	TGTGCCAGCAGTTACGACCCTTTGGGAAATCAGCCCCAGCATTTT
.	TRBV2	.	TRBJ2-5	CASSRGRGQGFLETQYF	.
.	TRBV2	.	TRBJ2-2	CASRLNTGELFF	TGTGCCAGCAGGCTGAACACCGGGGAGCTGTTTTTT
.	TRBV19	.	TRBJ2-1	CASSTLGWRTKEQFF	TGTGCCAGTAGTACCCTGGGATGGCGGACAAAAGAGCAGTTCTTC
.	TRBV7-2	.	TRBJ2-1	CASSLVQASYNEQFF	TGTGCCAGCAGCTTAGTGCAAGCATCCTACAATGAGCAGTTCTTC
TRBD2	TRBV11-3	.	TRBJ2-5	CASSSGGLAGGETQYF	TGTGCCAGCAGCTCTGGGGGACTAGCGGGAGGTGAGACCCAGTACTTC
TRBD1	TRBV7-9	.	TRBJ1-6	CASSLFRDRRSPLHF	TGTGCCAGCAGCTTATTCCGGGACAGAAGATCACCCCTCCACTTT
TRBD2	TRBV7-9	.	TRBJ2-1	CASSSGTSYNEQFF	TGTGCCAGCAGCAGCGGGACTAGCTACAATGAGCAGTTCTTC
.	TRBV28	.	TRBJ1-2	CASMSGVDGYTF	TGTGCCAGCATGTCGGGGGTGGATGGCTACACCTTC
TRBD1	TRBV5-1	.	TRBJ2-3	CASSSNRGTDTQYF	TGCGCCAGCAGCTCAAACAGGGGGACAGATACGCAGTATTTT
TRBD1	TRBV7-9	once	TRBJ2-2	CASSSPRGTGTTGELFF	TGTGCCAGCAGCTCCCCGAGAGGGACAGGGACAACCGGGGAGCTGTTTTTT
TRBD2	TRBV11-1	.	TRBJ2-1	CASSFGAGVSWEQFF	TGTGCCAGCAGCTTCGGAGCGGGAGTTTCGTGGGAGCAGTTCTTC
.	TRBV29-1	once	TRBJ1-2	CSVDPQGEIYGYTF	TGCAGCGTTGACCCCCAGGGAGAGATCTATGGCTACACCTTC
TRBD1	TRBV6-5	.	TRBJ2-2	CASSSPGTGPGELFF	TGTGCCAGCAGTTCTCCAGGGACAGGGCCCGGGGAGCTGTTTTTT
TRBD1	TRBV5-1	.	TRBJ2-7	CASSSTGQGTYEQYF	TGCGCCAGCAGCTCTACGGGACAGGGGACCTACGAGCAGTACTTC
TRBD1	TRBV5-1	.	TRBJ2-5	CASSGDRGETQYF	TGCGCCAGCAGCGGGGACAGGGGAGAGACCCAGTACTTC
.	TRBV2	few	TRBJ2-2	CANPPSAGLTGELFF	TGTGCCAACCCGCCCAGCGCAGGTCTTACCGGGGAGCTGTTTTTT
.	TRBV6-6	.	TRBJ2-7	CASSRSRGHEQYF	TGTGCCAGCAGCCGGAGCAGGGGACACGAGCAGTACTTC
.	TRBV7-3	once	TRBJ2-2	CASSFTANTGELFF	TGTGCCAGCAGCTTCACAGCGAACACCGGGGAGCTGTTTTTT
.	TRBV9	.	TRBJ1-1	CASNLLGEGEAFF	TGTGCCAGCAACTTGTTGGGGGAAGGTGAAGCTTTCTTT
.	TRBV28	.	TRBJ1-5	CASSFGGERDQPQHF	TGTGCCAGCAGTTTTGGAGGGGAAAGGGATCAGCCCCAGCATTTT
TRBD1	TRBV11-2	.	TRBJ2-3	CASSGPGQPTDTQYF	TGTGCCAGCAGCGGACCGGGACAGCCCACAGATACGCAGTATTTT
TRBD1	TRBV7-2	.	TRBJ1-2	CASSGTGGDYGYTF	TGTGCCAGCAGCGGGACAGGGGGTGACTATGGCTACACCTTC
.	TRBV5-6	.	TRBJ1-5	CASSLFAQGDQPQHF	TGTGCCAGCAGCTTGTTTGCGCAGGGAGATCAGCCCCAGCATTTT
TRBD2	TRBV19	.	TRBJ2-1	CASSWGGDYEQFF	TGTGCCAGTAGTTGGGGAGGGGACTATGAGCAGTTCTTC
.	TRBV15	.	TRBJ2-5	CATSSTAGDPQGAQYF	TGTGCCACCAGCAGTACAGCGGGGGATCCCCAGGGGGCCCAGTACTTC
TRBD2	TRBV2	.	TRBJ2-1	CASSVERGPLRRQFF	TGTGCCAGCAGTGTGGAGCGGGGCCCCTTACGGAGGCAGTTCTTC
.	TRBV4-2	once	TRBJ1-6	CASRRDTGSYNSPLHF	TGTGCCAGCAGACGGGACACTGGCTCCTATAATTCACCCCTCCACTTT
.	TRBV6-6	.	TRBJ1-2	CASRYSGEGYTF	TGTGCCAGCCGATACTCAGGGGAGGGCTACACCTTC
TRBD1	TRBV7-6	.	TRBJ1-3	CASSLTIGDSSSGNTIYF	TGTGCCAGCAGCTTAACGATCGGGGACAGTAGCTCTGGAAACACCATATATTTT
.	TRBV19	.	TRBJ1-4	CASSKTGIRATNEKLFF	TGTGCCAGTAGTAAAACAGGGATACGGGCAACTAATGAAAAACTGTTTTTT
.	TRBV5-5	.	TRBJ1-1	CASTREIDGLNTEAFF	TGTGCCAGCACCCGCGAGATAGACGGTCTGAACACTGAAGCTTTCTTT
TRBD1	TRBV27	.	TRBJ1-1	CASSDKYGQAGGMNTEAFF	TGTGCCAGCAGTGACAAATACGGACAGGCGGGAGGGATGAACACTGAAGCTTTCTTT